The clone carrying this T cell receptor beta chain was recorded once. Its antigen is not identified. This specimen comes from a study of lymphopenia after photon versus proton radiotherapy. Clones were read by immunoSEQ multiplex PCR, and TCRdb kept only the in-frame ones, dropping some. This repertoire shows 6,500 to 8,000 clones, around nine tenths found once; its top ten account for around a sixth. The CDR3 spans 15 residues. CDR1 SGHTA and CDR2 FQGTGA come from the germline V gene. V shed 5 bases and J 0 bases; nucleotides not matched to a gene: 3. Regarding the study as a whole: After lymphocyte nadir, photon-treated repertoires showed oligoclonal expansion, especially CD8+ Temra. Photon-treated patients lost naive T cells and TCR diversity; proton-treated stayed stable. Survival link was tested only in deceased patients; proton benefit remains a possibility.

This TCR was sampled from a man in his 60s with cholangiocarcinoma. The chain links TRBV7-3 to TRBJ2-5; 10 positions match TRBD2. Sample: peripheral blood, taken from a patient treated with photon-based radiotherapy. The CDR3, as DNA: TGTGCCAGCAGCCGGACTAGCGGAAACCAAGAGACCCAGTACTTC. It codes for CASSRTSGNQETQYF.